The sequence of this TCR beta chain was determined in a study of blood T cell repertoires in COVID-19. Study overall: From T cells, B-cell-depleted T cells, or PBMCs came the material, which was cDNA or gDNA.

Original processing methods: Reference gene primer amplification gave nucleated cell count estimates. Using immunoSEQ multiplex PCR, the repertoire was profiled, and TCRdb retains in-frame clones only, with some absent. For V, J and clone size, that table is used; D and trimming come from the DNA. The data show 200,000 to 300,000 clones, approximately 88% seen once. Participants' own reports of clinical history determined their cohort assignment. The source of this sequence is a woman in her 40s with acute COVID-19. The sample was PBMCs or T cells enriched from blood (not recorded which).

The CDR3 DNA follows: TGCGCCAGCAGTGAGGGCATGAACACTGAAGCTTTCTTT. Residues: CASSEGMNTEAFF. The chain couples TRBV5-1 to TRBJ1-1; the D is unclear. Germline V CDR1 and CDR2: SGHRS, YFSETQ. Trimming took off 5 bases at V and 0 bases at J, with 8 bases between the two ends. The CDR3 sequence is 13 residues long.